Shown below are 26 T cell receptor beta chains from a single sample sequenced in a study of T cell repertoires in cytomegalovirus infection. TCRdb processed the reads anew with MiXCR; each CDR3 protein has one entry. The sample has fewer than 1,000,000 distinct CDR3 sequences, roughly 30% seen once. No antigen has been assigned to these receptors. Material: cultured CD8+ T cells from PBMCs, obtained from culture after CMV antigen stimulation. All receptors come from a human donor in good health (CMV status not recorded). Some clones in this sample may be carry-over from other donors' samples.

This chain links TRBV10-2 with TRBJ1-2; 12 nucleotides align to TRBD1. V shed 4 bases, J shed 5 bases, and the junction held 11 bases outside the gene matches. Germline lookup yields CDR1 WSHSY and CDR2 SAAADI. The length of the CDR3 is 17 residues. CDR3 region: CASSATGTGGPGYGYTF. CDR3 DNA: TGCGCCAGCAGTGCAACCGGGACAGGGGGCCCAGGTTATGGCTACACCTTC.

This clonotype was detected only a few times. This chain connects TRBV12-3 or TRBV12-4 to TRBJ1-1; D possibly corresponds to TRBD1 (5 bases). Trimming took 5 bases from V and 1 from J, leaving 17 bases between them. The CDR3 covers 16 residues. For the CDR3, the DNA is TGTGCCAGCAGTCGGACAACCGGACCCGGGAACACTGAAGCTTTCTTT. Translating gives CASSRTTGPGNTEAFF.

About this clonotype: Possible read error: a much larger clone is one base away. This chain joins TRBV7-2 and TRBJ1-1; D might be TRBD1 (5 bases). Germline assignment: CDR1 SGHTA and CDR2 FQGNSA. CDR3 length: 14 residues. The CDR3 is CASSFRRGYTEDFF. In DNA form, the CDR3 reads TGTGCCAGCAGCTTCCGTAGGGGCTACACTGAAGATTTCTTT.

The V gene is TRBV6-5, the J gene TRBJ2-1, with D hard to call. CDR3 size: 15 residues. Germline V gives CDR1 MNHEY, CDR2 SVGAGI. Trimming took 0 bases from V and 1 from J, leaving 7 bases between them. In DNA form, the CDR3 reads TGTGCCAGCAGTTACTCGATAGGTTCCTACAATGAGCAGTTCTTC. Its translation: CASSYSIGSYNEQFF.

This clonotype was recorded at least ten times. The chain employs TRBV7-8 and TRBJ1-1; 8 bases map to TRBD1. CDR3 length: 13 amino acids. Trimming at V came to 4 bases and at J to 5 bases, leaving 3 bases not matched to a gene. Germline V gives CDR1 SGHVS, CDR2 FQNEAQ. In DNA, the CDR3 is TGTGCCAGCAGCTCGAACAGGGGGACTGAAGCTTTCTTT. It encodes CASSSNRGTEAFF.

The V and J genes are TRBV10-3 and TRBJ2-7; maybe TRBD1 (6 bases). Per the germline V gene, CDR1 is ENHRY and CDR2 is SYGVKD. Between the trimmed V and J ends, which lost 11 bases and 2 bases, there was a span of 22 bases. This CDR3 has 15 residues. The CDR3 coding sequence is TGTGCCGTACACCCGCCGGACAGACCCCCCTACGAGCAGTACTTC. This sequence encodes CAVHPPDRPPYEQYF.

CDR3 nucleotide sequence: TGTGCCAGCAGTTACACTAGCGGGGGGCCCCACGAGCAGTACTTC. It codes for CASSYTSGGPHEQYF. This rearrangement joins TRBV6-8 to TRBJ2-7; 12 nucleotides line up with TRBD2. The V gene end was trimmed by 2 bases and the J gene end by 5 bases; junction bases not matched to a gene: 4. The CDR3 length is 15 residues. From germline, CDR1 is MNHGY and CDR2 SAAAGT.

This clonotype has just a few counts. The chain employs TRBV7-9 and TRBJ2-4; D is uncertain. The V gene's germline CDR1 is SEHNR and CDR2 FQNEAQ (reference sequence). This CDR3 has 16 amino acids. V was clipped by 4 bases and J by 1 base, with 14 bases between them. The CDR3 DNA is TGTGCCAGCAGCTATGGAGAGCTGGAGGCCAAAAACATTCAGTACTTC. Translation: CASSYGELEAKNIQYF.

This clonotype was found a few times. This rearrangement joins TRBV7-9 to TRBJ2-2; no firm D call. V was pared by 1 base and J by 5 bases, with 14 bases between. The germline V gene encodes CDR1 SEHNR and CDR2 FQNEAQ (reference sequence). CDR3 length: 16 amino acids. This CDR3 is CASSLVASRGTGELFF. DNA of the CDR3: TGTGCCAGCAGCTTAGTAGCTAGTCGTGGAACCGGGGAGCTGTTTTTT.

The CDR3 nucleotides are TGTGCCAGCAGCTTAAAGGGCGGTAGCAATCAGCCCCAGCATTTT. Its protein is CASSLKGGSNQPQHF. The chain joins TRBV7-6 to TRBJ1-5; D is undetermined. From germline, CDR1 is SGHVS and CDR2 FNYEAQ. Trimming stripped 2 bases from V and 0 bases from J, with 8 bases between. The length of the CDR3 is 15 residues.

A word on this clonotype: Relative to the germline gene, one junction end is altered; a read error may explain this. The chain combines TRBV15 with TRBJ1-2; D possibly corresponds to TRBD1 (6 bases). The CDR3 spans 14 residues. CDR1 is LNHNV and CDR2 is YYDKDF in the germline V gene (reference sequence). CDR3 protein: CATNRGRGQDGYTF. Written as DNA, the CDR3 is TGTGCCACCAACAGAGGGAGGGGACAAGATGGCTACACCTTC.

Here the CDR3 reads CASNTGSTEAFF. The CDR3 region has the DNA TGTGCCAGCAATACAGGGAGCACTGAAGCTTTCTTT. The J gene is TRBJ1-1, the V gene TRBV12-3 or TRBV12-4; the D gene is possibly TRBD1 (6 bases). V was clipped by 7 bases and J by 4 bases, with 10 bases between them. This CDR3 spans 12 amino acids.

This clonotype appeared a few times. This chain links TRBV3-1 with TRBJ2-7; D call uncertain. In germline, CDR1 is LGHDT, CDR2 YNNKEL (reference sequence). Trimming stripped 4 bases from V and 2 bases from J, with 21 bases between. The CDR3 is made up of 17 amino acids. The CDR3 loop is CASSPPRFSSATYEQYF. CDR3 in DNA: TGTGCCAGCAGCCCGCCGAGATTTTCTTCTGCAACCTACGAGCAGTACTTC.

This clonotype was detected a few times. CDR3 loop: CASSQDHVGAGEKLFF. DNA of the CDR3: TGCGCCAGCAGCCAAGATCACGTCGGGGCCGGTGAAAAACTGTTTTTT. The rearrangement links TRBV4-3 to TRBJ1-4; D might be TRBD1 (5 bases). V lost 0 bases to trimming and J lost 7 bases, with 15 bases between them. There are 16 residues in the CDR3. Germline V gives CDR1 LGHNA, CDR2 YSLEER.

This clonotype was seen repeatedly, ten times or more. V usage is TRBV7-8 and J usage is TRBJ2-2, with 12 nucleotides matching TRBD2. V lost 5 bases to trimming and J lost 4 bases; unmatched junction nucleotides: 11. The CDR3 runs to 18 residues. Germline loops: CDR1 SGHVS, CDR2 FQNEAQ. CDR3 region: CASSPLAGGPWGTGELFF. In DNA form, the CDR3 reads TGTGCCAGCAGCCCGCTAGCGGGGGGGCCTTGGGGCACCGGGGAGCTGTTTTTT.

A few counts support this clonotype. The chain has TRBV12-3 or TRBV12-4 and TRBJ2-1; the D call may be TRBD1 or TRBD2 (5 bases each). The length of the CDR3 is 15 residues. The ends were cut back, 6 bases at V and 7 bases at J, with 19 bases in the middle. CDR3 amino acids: CASRFSGRVSNEQFF. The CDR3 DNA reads TGTGCCAGCAGGTTCTCGGGACGGGTTTCAAATGAGCAGTTCTTC.

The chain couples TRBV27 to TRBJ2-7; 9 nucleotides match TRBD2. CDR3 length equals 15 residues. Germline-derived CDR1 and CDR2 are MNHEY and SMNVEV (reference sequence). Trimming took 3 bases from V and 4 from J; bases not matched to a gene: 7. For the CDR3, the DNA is TGTGCCAGCAGTTTTTTGGGGGCGGGGGGGTACGAGCAGTACTTC. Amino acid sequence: CASSFLGAGGYEQYF.

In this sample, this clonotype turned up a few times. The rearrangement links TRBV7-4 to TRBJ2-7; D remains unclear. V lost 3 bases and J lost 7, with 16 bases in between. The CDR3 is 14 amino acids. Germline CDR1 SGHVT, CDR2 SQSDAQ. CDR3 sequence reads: CASSLGSSDGEQYF. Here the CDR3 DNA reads TGTGCCAGCAGCTTGGGATCGTCCGATGGGGAGCAGTACTTC.

The CDR3, as DNA: TGTGCCAGCAGTTACGGCCTGGGACCATACAATGAGCAGTTCTTC. Translated: CASSYGLGPYNEQFF. This chain links TRBV6-8 with TRBJ2-1; D may be TRBD1 or TRBD2 (5 bases each). Trimming removed 2 bases from V and 4 bases from J, with 12 bases in between. CDR3 length equals 15 residues. Germline V gene lookup returns CDR1 MNHGY and CDR2 SAAAGT.

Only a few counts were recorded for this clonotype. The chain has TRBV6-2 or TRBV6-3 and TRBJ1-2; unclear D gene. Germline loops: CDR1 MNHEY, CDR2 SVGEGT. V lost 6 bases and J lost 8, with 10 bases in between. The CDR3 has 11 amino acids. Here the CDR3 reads CASRATVGYTF. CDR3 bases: TGTGCCAGCAGGGCTACGGTGGGCTACACCTTC.

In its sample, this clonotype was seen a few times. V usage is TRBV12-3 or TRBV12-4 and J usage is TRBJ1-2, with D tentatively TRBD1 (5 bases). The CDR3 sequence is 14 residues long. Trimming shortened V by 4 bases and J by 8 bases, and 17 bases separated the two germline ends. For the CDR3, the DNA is TGTGCCAGCAGTTACCTAGGGGACGGAGGAGGCTACACCTTC. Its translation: CASSYLGDGGGYTF.

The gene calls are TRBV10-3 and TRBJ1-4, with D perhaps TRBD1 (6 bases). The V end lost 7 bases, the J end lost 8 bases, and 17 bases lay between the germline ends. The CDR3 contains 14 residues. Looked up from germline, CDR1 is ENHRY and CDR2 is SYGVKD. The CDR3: CAIKSGTFGEKLFF. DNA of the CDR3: TGTGCCATCAAGTCCGGGACATTCGGGGAAAAACTGTTTTTT.

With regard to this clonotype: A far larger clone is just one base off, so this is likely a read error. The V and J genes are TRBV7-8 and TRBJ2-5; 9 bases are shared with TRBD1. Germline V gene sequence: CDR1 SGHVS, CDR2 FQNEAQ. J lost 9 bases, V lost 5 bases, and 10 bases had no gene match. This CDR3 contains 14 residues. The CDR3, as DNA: TGTGCCAGCAGCCTGGACAGGGGAAGGGAGGCCCAGTACTTC. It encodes CASSLDRGREAQYF.

CDR3 protein: CASNSGQIYEQYF. Here the CDR3 DNA reads TGTGCCAGCAATTCGGGACAGATTTACGAGCAGTACTTC. The chain couples TRBV6-1 to TRBJ2-7; 7 bases fit TRBD1. Germline V lookup: CDR1 MNHNS, CDR2 SASEGT. The V segment lost 7 bases and the J segment 4 bases; nucleotides outside the gene matches: 7. This CDR3 spans 13 amino acids.

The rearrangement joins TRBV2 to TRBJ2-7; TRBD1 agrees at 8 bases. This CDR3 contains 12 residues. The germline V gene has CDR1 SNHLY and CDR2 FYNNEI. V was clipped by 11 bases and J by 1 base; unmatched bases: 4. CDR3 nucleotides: TGTGCCGGGTGGGACAGGTCCTACGAGCAGTACTTC. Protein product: CAGWDRSYEQYF.

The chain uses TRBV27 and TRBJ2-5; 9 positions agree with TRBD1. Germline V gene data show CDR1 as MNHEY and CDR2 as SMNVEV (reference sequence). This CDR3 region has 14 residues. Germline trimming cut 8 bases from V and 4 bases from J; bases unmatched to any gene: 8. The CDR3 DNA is TGTGCCAGCTCAACAGGGGGCGCGAGAGAGACCCAGTACTTC. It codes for CASSTGGARETQYF.